This T cell receptor beta chain was documented in a study of T cell responses to AZD1222 COVID-19 vaccine. Of note for this clone: The target antigen is unknown.

The method was immunoSEQ multiplex PCR; TCRdb's version includes in-frame clones alone and lacks a portion of them. The sample consists of more than 90,000 clones, more than 75% of them appearing once. Whole-study findings and limits: Variant regions that are unmutated are reportedly the target of nearly half of spike-specific TCRs.

CDR1 is SGHRS, CDR2 YFSETQ, per germline. V was clipped by 4 bases and J by 2 bases, with 12 bases between them. There are 14 residues in the CDR3. This chain joins TRBV5-1 and TRBJ2-5; TRBD2 is a possible D gene (6 bases). The sequenced sample was peripheral blood, obtained 28 days after the second AZD1222 dose. The source of this sequence is an adult who received the AZD1222 COVID-19 vaccine. CDR3 DNA sequence: TGCGCCAGCAGCAGACTAGGCGGGCAAGAGACCCAGTACTTC. Protein product: CASSRLGGQETQYF.